The next 5 T cell receptor beta chains were all read from a single sample in a study of T cell responses to AZD1222 COVID-19 vaccine. Libraries were prepared by immunoSEQ multiplex PCR; TCRdb keeps only in-frame clonotypes and omits some of them. The sample consists of approximately 160,000 clones, 88% of them appearing once. The specimen comprised peripheral blood, sampled on day 0 of AZD1222 vaccination. The receptors were gathered from an adult in good health.

The V and J genes are TRBV5-4 and TRBJ2-5; TRBD2 is a possible D gene (6 bases). This CDR3 region has 14 residues. Germline CDR1 and CDR2: SGHNT and YYREEE (reference sequence). Trimming cost V 5 bases and J 1 base, with 12 bases left between them. CDR3 protein: CASSSGLTQETQYF. The DNA of the CDR3 is TGTGCCAGCAGTTCAGGACTAACCCAAGAGACCCAGTACTTC.

This clone was observed once. V usage is TRBV19 and J usage is TRBJ2-3; D is possibly TRBD2 (5 bases). Germline V gene sequence: CDR1 LNHDA, CDR2 SQIVND (reference sequence). V lost 6 bases and J 0 bases, leaving 10 bases between the germline ends. The CDR3 contains 14 residues. The CDR3 sequence: CASRSSLSTDTQYF. CDR3 in DNA: TGTGCCAGTAGATCTAGCCTTAGCACAGATACGCAGTATTTT.

The chain joins TRBV5-1 to TRBJ2-5; the match to TRBD2 covers 12 bases. CDR1 is SGHRS, CDR2 YFSETQ, per germline. The CDR3 has 16 amino acids. Unmatched junction bases numbered 0, after V lost 0 bases and J lost 0 bases. The CDR3 here is CASSLGTSGNQETQYF. The DNA of the CDR3 is TGCGCCAGCAGCTTGGGGACTAGCGGGAACCAAGAGACCCAGTACTTC.

The chain uses TRBV7-2 and TRBJ1-3; no clear D gene. Germline V gene lookup returns CDR1 SGHTA and CDR2 FQGNSA. Trimming pared 2 bases from V and 2 bases from J, leaving 7 bases between. The CDR3 is 14 amino acids. CDR3 sequence reads: CASSLYGPGNTIYF. The CDR3 region has the DNA TGTGCCAGCAGCTTATATGGGCCTGGAAACACCATATATTTT.

This chain connects TRBV4-3 to TRBJ2-2, with 12 bases that match TRBD2. The CDR3 contains 20 residues. Germline V gene lookup returns CDR1 LGHNA and CDR2 YSLEER. V was clipped by 0 bases and J by 3 bases; unmatched bases: 11. This CDR3 reads CASSQEAPLAGGPDTGELFF. CDR3 nucleotides: TGCGCCAGCAGCCAAGAAGCCCCTCTAGCGGGAGGGCCCGACACCGGGGAGCTGTTTTTT.